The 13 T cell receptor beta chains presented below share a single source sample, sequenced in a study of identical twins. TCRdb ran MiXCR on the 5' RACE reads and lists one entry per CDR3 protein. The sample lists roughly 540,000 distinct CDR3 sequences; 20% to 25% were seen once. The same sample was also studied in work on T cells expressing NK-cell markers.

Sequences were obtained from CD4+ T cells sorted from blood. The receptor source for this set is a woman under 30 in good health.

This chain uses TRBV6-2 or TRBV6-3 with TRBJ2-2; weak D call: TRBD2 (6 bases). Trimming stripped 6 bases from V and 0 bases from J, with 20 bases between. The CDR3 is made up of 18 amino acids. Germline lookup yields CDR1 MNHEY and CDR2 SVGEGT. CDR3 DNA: TGTGCCAGCAGCCCGCCGGGGGATAGCGGAACGAACACCGGGGAGCTGTTTTTT. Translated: CASSPPGDSGTNTGELFF.

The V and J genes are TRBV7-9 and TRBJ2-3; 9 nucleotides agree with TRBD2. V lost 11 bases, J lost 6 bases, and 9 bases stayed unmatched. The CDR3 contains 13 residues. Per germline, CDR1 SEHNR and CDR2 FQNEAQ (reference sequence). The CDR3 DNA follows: TGTGCCTTGAGGCCTAGCGGGGCCGATACGCAGTATTTT. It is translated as CALRPSGADTQYF.

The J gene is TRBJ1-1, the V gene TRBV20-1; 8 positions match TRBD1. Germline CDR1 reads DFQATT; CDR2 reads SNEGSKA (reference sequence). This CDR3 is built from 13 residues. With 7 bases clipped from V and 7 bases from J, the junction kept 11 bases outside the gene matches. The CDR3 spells CSVRTGKVIEAFF. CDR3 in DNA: TGCAGTGTCCGGACAGGGAAAGTGATTGAAGCTTTCTTT.

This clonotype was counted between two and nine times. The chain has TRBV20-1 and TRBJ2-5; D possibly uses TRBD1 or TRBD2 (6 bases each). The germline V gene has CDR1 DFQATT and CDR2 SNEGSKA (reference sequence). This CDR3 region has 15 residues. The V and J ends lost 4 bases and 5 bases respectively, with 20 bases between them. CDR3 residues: CSATRGPRMDETQYF. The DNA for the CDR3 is TGCAGTGCTACCCGGGGGCCTAGGATGGATGAGACCCAGTACTTC.

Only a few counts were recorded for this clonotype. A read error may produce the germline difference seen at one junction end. The CDR3 DNA is TGTGCCAGCACCATTGGCGACAGGGCGGTCCTCTTC. Protein product: CASTIGDRAVLF. This chain joins TRBV7-9 and TRBJ1-2; TRBD1 matches at 7 bases. The length of the CDR3 is 12 residues. CDR1 and CDR2 from the germline V gene are SEHNR and FQNEAQ (reference sequence).

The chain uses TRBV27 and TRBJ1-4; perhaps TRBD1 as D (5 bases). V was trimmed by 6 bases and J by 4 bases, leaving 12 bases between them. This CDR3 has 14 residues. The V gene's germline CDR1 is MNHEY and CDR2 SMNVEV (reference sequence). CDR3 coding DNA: TGTGCCAGCAGAAGGGGCGATAGTAATGAAAAACTGTTTTTT. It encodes CASRRGDSNEKLFF.

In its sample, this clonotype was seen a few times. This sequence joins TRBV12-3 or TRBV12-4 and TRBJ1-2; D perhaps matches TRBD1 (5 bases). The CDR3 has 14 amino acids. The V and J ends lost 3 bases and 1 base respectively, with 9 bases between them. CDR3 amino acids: CASSFSRDNYGYTF. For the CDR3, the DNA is TGTGCCAGCAGTTTCTCCAGGGATAACTATGGCTACACCTTC.

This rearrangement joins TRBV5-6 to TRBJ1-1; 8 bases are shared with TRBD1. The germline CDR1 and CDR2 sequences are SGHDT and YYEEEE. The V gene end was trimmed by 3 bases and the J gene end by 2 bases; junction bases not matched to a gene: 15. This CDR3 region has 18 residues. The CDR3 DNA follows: TGTGCCAGCAGCTCGCGGACAGGGCGATCGAGTGCTAACACTGAAGCTTTCTTT. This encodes CASSSRTGRSSANTEAFF.

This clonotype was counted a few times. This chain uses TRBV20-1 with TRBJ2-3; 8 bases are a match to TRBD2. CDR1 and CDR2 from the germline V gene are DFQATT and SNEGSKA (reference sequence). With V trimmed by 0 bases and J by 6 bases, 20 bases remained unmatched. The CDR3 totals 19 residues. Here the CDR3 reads CSARDILALAAGGGDTQYF. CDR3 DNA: TGCAGTGCTAGAGATATACTGGCCCTAGCTGCGGGAGGAGGGGATACGCAGTATTTT.

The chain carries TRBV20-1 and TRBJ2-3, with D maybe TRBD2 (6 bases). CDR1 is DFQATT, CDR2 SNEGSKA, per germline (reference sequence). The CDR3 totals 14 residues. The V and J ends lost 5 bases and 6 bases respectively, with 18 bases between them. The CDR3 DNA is TGCAGTGCTCATAGCGGCTTAGCGAGGGATACGCAGTATTTT. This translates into CSAHSGLARDTQYF.

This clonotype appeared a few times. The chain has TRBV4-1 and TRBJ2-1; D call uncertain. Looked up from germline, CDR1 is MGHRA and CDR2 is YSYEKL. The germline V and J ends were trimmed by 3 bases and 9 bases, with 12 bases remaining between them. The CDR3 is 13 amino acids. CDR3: CASSHPRVGEQFF. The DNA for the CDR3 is TGCGCCAGCAGCCACCCCCGAGTGGGTGAGCAGTTCTTC.

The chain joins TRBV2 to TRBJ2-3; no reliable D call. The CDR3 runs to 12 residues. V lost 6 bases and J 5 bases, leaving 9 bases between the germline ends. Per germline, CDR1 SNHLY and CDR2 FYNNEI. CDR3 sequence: CASRGTVDTQYF. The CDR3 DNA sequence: TGTGCCAGCAGGGGAACCGTAGATACGCAGTATTTT.

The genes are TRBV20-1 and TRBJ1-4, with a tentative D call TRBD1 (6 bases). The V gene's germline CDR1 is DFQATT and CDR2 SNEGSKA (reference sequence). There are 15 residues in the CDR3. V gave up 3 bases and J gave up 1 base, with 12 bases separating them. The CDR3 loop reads CSASKGGITNEKLFF. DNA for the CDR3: TGCAGTGCTAGCAAGGGGGGGATAACTAATGAAAAACTGTTTTTT.